This is a list of T cell receptor beta chains from one sample in a study of regulatory T cells in long-lasting Graves disease. One entry per CDR3 protein, called by TCRdb with MiXCR from the multiplex PCR reads. The data show around 420,000 distinct CDR3 sequences, about 14% seen once. This material consisted of peripheral blood mononuclear cells (PBMCs), taken at new diagnosis, from a patient treated with antithyroid drugs. These receptor sequences come from a female donor with Graves disease. Both conserved end residues are trimmed from each CDR3. Only part of the rows carry a size: once, few, many, or a class if the clone is expanded.

>many|TRBV7-2|TRBJ1-5
ASSLSAASNQPQH
>many|TRBV11-2|TRBJ2-5
ASGQSQETQY
>-|TRBV5-1|TRBJ1-1
ASSLGAVNTEAF
>many|TRBV3-1|TRBJ2-1
ASSRGTGEQF
>few|TRBV10-2|TRBJ1-2
ASSGRDNDGYT
>many|TRBV11-1|TRBJ1-1
ASSLAGGRMNTEAF
>many|TRBV7-3|TRBJ2-5
ASSLTSGQGSGETQY
>few|TRBV5-1|TRBJ2-4
ASSLAPGGSKNIQY
>-|TRBV7-7|TRBJ2-3
ASSLDGVPGDTQY
>-|TRBV7-3|TRBJ2-3
ASSLAGATTDTQC
>few|TRBV13|TRBJ1-3
ATTQGISGNTIY